What follows are 3 T cell receptor beta chains derived from one specimen sequenced in a study of blood T cell repertoires in COVID-19. Sequencing used immunoSEQ multiplex PCR; TCRdb keeps in-frame clones, though not all of them. The table includes approximately 280,000 clones, around 89% detected once. What was sequenced was peripheral blood. These receptors came from a man aged 40-55 years with acute or convalescent COVID-19.

J is TRBJ1-5 and V is TRBV24-1, with D tentatively TRBD1 (5 bases). The CDR3 loop spans 13 amino acids. Germline-derived CDR1 and CDR2 are KGHDR and SFDVKD. V gave up 9 bases and J gave up 2 bases, with 10 bases separating them. CDR3 nucleotides: TGTGCCACCCAGGCGGGGGGCAATCAGCCCCAGCATTTT. Protein: CATQAGGNQPQHF.

The gene calls are TRBV5-1 and TRBJ1-6, with 8 bases aligning to TRBD1. The ends lost 4 bases at V and 3 bases at J; junction bases unmatched: 3. This CDR3 contains 15 residues. Germline V gene sequence: CDR1 SGHRS, CDR2 YFSETQ. The CDR3 reads CASSADRDYNSPLHF. The CDR3 region has the DNA TGCGCCAGCAGCGCGGACAGGGACTATAATTCACCCCTCCACTTT.

CDR3 residues: CASSQDLEQGYSPLHF. The CDR3 coding sequence is TGCGCCAGCAGCCAAGATCTAGAACAGGGTTATTCACCCCTCCACTTT. This rearrangement joins TRBV4-1 to TRBJ1-6; tentative D call: TRBD1 (6 bases). V lost 0 bases, J lost 8 bases, and 14 bases lay in between. The CDR3 spans 16 residues. The germline V gene encodes CDR1 MGHRA and CDR2 YSYEKL.